The sequence of this T cell receptor (beta chain) was determined in a study of T cells after yellow fever vaccination. TCRdb independently ran MiXCR on the 5' RACE reads; one entry per CDR3 protein. In the table there are more than 350,000 distinct CDR3 sequences, about 9.9% of which are singletons. V was cut by 0 bases and J by 12 bases, with 6 bases left in between. Germline lookup yields CDR1 MNHNY and CDR2 SVGAGI (reference sequence). This CDR3 spans 11 amino acids. The sequences come from PBMCs, collected on the day of the first yellow fever vaccination. This chain links TRBV6-6 with TRBJ2-1, with D unclear. This TCR came from a man between 18 and 35 years old who received the YFV17D yellow fever vaccine. The CDR3 nucleotides are TGTGCCAGCAGTTACTCTTTAGGGCAGTTCTTC. Protein product: CASSYSLGQFF.